These 13 T cell receptor beta chains share one sample of origin, sequenced in a study of graft-versus-host responses after intestinal transplantation. Profiled with immunoSEQ multiplex PCR; TCRdb holds only in-frame clones, not every one. The top ten hold roughly 0.99% of the sample, which has 20,000 to 25,000 clones, 82% seen once. Which antigens these TCRs recognize remains unknown. The specimen was unstimulated CD8+ T cells sorted from spleen or lymph node cells, collected before transplant. The receptors shown here come from a human donor who was the organ donor for an intestinal transplant.

The chain has TRBV19 and TRBJ1-2, with 12 bases matching TRBD1. Unmatched junction bases numbered 9, after V lost 6 bases and J lost 7 bases. CDR3 length: 15 amino acids. Looked up from germline, CDR1 is LNHDA and CDR2 is SQIVND (reference sequence). The CDR3 DNA is TGTGCCAGTAGGACCGGGGACAGGGGGCGCCTTGGCTACACCTTC. It encodes CASRTGDRGRLGYTF. Full variable domain (remainder filled in from reference TRBV19 and TRBJ1-2): DGGITQSPKYLFRKEGQNVTLSCEQNLNHDAMYWYRQDPGQGLRLIYYSQIVNDFQKGDIAEGYSVSREKKESFPLTVTSAQKNPTAFYLCASRTGDRGRLGYTFGSGTRLTVV.

This clone has only a few counts. The rearrangement links TRBV6-6 to TRBJ1-1, with D unclear. The CDR3 contains 12 residues. Trimming took 7 bases from V and 10 from J, leaving 16 bases between them. Looked up from germline, CDR1 is MNHNY and CDR2 is SVGAGI (reference sequence). The CDR3 is CASTPPWGRAFF. The CDR3 region has the DNA TGTGCCAGCACCCCACCTTGGGGAAGAGCTTTCTTT.

V usage is TRBV4-2 and J usage is TRBJ2-3, with D tentatively TRBD2 (6 bases). CDR3 length equals 13 residues. Germline V gives CDR1 LGHNA, CDR2 YNFKEQ. The V and J ends lost 10 bases and 4 bases respectively, with 15 bases between them. CDR3 coding DNA: TGTGCCATCGGAGGGCAGTATCCAGATACGCAGTATTTT. Residues: CAIGGQYPDTQYF.

This sequence joins TRBV19 and TRBJ1-1, with D unclear. Deletions cut 7 bases from V and 6 bases from J, with 15 bases between. The CDR3 contains 13 residues. Germline assignment: CDR1 LNHDA and CDR2 SQIVND (reference sequence). The CDR3 is CASTLGGGPEAFF. The CDR3, as DNA: TGTGCCAGTACCCTAGGAGGCGGGCCTGAAGCTTTCTTT.

The CDR3: CASKTIDRPPKETQYF. The CDR3 nucleotides are TGTGCCAGCAAAACAATAGACAGGCCCCCCAAAGAGACCCAGTACTTC. V is TRBV2 and J is TRBJ2-5; possibly TRBD1 for D (6 bases). There are 16 residues in the CDR3. CDR1 is SNHLY, CDR2 FYNNEI, per germline. The germline V and J ends were trimmed by 7 bases and 3 bases, with 21 bases remaining between them.

This chain links TRBV10-1 with TRBJ2-7, with D tentatively TRBD1 (5 bases). Germline V gives CDR1 WNHNN, CDR2 SYGVQD (reference sequence). Trimming cost V 0 bases and J 4 bases, with 7 bases left between them. This CDR3 has 13 residues. The CDR3 DNA sequence: TGCGCCAGCAGTGAGTCGGCAGGGTACGAGCAGTACTTC. It is translated as CASSESAGYEQYF.

The DNA for the CDR3 is TGTGCCAGCAGTGAAGTGGGGAATCCGGTCCACGAGCAGTACTTC. The encoded protein is CASSEVGNPVHEQYF. The chain links TRBV2 to TRBJ2-7; D unresolved. CDR1 is SNHLY, CDR2 FYNNEI, per germline. V was pared by 1 base and J by 5 bases, with 15 bases between. The CDR3 runs to 15 residues.

This clone was seen a few times. The chain has TRBV5-6 and TRBJ2-3; D perhaps matches TRBD1 (6 bases). CDR1 SGHDT and CDR2 YYEEEE come from the germline V gene. This CDR3 has 14 amino acids. Between the trimmed V and J ends, which lost 0 bases and 1 base, there was a span of 6 bases. The CDR3 sequence: CASSLGGRTDTQYF. The DNA for the CDR3 is TGTGCCAGCAGCTTGGGGGGGCGCACAGATACGCAGTATTTT.

The rearrangement joins TRBV29-1 to TRBJ1-2; D is ambiguous. Germline loops: CDR1 SQVTM, CDR2 ANQGSEA. The CDR3 runs to 11 residues. Trimming pared 4 bases from V and 6 bases from J, leaving 9 bases between. Written as DNA, the CDR3 is TGCAGCGTTGCACGATCCGATGGCTACACCTTC. Amino acid sequence: CSVARSDGYTF.

J is TRBJ1-2 and V is TRBV29-1, with D perhaps matching TRBD1 (6 bases). Trimming removed 6 bases from V and 8 bases from J, with 13 bases in between. Germline CDR1 reads SQVTM; CDR2 reads ANQGSEA. This CDR3 has 11 amino acids. The CDR3 coding sequence is TGCAGCGTACTAGAACAGGGAGGCTACACCTTC. Translating gives CSVLEQGGYTF.

This clone came up once. In nucleotides, the CDR3 is TGTGCCAGTAGTACGTTAGGCACTGAAGAGACCCAGTACTTC. Its protein is CASSTLGTEETQYF. This rearrangement joins TRBV19 to TRBJ2-5; D is unclear. The CDR3 has 14 amino acids. From germline, CDR1 is LNHDA and CDR2 SQIVND (reference sequence). Trimming took 4 bases from V and 3 from J, leaving 12 bases between them.

The rearrangement joins TRBV6-5 to TRBJ2-2; the match to TRBD1 covers 9 bases. CDR3 length: 15 amino acids. V shed 6 bases, J shed 5 bases, and the junction held 7 bases outside the gene matches. Germline V gene data show CDR1 as MNHEY and CDR2 as SVGAGI. CDR3 in amino acids: CASSPGTGYTGELFF. The CDR3 DNA is TGTGCCAGCAGCCCCGGGACAGGGTATACCGGGGAGCTGTTTTTT.

The chain combines TRBV4-1 with TRBJ2-1, with 8 bases identical to TRBD2. With V trimmed by 0 bases and J by 5 bases, 9 bases remained unmatched. Per germline, CDR1 MGHRA and CDR2 YSYEKL. The CDR3 is 17 residues long. CDR3 loop: CASSQDDLLAADNEQFF. The CDR3 bases are TGCGCCAGCAGCCAAGATGATTTACTAGCGGCTGACAATGAGCAGTTCTTC.